This T cell receptor beta chain is drawn from a study of T cell responses to AZD1222 COVID-19 vaccine. The repertoire was sequenced with immunoSEQ multiplex PCR; TCRdb's copy has only in-frame clones and lacks some. This repertoire shows some 140,000 clones, about 93% found once; its top ten account for approximately 6.8%. Concerning this clone itself: Its cognate antigen is unknown.

Study-wide points: The donor cohort was predominantly white British with a female majority, and clonal diversity may have been underestimated.

Trimming took off 3 bases at V and 9 bases at J, with 18 bases between the two ends. This CDR3 spans 15 amino acids. Germline V CDR1 and CDR2: SGHAT, FQNNGV. The source of this sequence is an adult who received the AZD1222 COVID-19 vaccine. Sequencing used peripheral blood, obtained 28 days after the second AZD1222 dose. V is TRBV11-2 and J is TRBJ2-1, with a weak D call TRBD1 (5 bases). Written as DNA, the CDR3 is TGTGCCAGCAGCTTCAGACAGACCTCAGTTGGTGAGCAGTTCTTC. It translates to CASSFRQTSVGEQFF.